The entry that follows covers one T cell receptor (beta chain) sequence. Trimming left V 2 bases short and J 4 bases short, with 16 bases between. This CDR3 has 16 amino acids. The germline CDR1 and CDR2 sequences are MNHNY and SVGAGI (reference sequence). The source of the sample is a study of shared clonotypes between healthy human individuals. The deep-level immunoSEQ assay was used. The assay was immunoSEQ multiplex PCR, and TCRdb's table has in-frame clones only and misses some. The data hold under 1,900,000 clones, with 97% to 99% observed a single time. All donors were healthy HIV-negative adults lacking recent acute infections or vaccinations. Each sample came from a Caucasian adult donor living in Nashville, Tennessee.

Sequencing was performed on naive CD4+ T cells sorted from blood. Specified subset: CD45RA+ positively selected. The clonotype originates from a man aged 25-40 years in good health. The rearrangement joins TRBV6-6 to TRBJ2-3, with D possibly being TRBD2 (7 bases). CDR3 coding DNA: TGTGCCAGCAGTTACCCCCCGGGGGGCGTGTCAGATACGCAGTATTTT. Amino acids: CASSYPPGGVSDTQYF.